The 6 T cell receptor beta chains listed next were all sequenced from one sample in a study of cytomegalovirus exposure and HLA in healthy donors. PCR used 60 Vbeta primers and 13 Jbeta primers. Profiled with immunoSEQ multiplex PCR; TCRdb holds only in-frame clones, not every one. This table has 150,000 to 200,000 clones, around 68% appearing once. Input material: PBMCs. The receptors originated from a man in his fifties in good health and CMV-seronegative.

J is TRBJ2-7 and V is TRBV5-6, with 10 bases matching TRBD1. V gave up 3 bases and J gave up 1 base; unmatched junction bases: 4. Germline V lookup: CDR1 SGHDT, CDR2 YYEEEE. This CDR3 has 15 amino acids. CDR3 residues: CASSSGTGASYEQYF. For the CDR3, the DNA is TGTGCCAGCAGCTCCGGGACAGGGGCATCCTACGAGCAGTACTTC.

This chain uses TRBV7-2 with TRBJ1-6, with TRBD1 matching 8 bases. CDR1 and CDR2 (germline): SGHTA, FQGNSA. Unmatched junction bases numbered 16, after V lost 5 bases and J lost 7 bases. This CDR3 comprises 18 residues. This chain's CDR3 is CASSLGQGQVAGNSPLHF. In nucleotides, the CDR3 is TGTGCCAGCAGCCTTGGACAGGGTCAAGTGGCGGGAAATTCACCCCTCCACTTT. Full variable domain (missing parts from reference TRBV7-2 and TRBJ1-6): GAGVSQSPSNKVTEKGKDVELRCDPISGHTALYWYRQSLGQGLEFLIYFQGNSAPDKSGLPSDRFSAERTGGSVSTLTIQRTQQEDSAVYLCASSLGQGQVAGNSPLHFGNGTRLTVT.

V and J are TRBV6-5 and TRBJ1-5; 8 bases map to TRBD1. The ends lost 6 bases at V and 4 bases at J; junction bases unmatched: 8. Germline assignment: CDR1 MNHEY and CDR2 SVGAGI. CDR3 length equals 15 residues. The DNA for the CDR3 is TGTGCCAGCAGCCGCGACAGGGGAGAGAATCAGCCCCAGCATTTT. This sequence encodes CASSRDRGENQPQHF.

The chain employs TRBV29-1 and TRBJ2-1; perhaps TRBD1 as D (5 bases). This CDR3 contains 12 residues. The V gene lost 4 bases and the J gene lost 2 bases, with 6 bases spanning the gap. Germline V CDR1 and CDR2: SQVTM, ANQGSEA. The CDR3 DNA reads TGCAGCGTTGGGGGCACCTACAATGAGCAGTTCTTC. Its protein is CSVGGTYNEQFF.

This clone has a handful of counts. The chain uses TRBV5-6 and TRBJ1-1; TRBD1 aligns across 8 bases. The CDR3 spans 14 residues. With V trimmed by 6 bases and J by 2 bases, 6 bases remained unmatched. Germline CDR1 is SGHDT and CDR2 is YYEEEE. In nucleotides, the CDR3 is TGTGCCAGCACCCGGACAGGGCCAAACACTGAAGCTTTCTTT. Its translation is CASTRTGPNTEAFF.

This clone showed up just once. Here the CDR3 reads CASSLELSTEAFF. Written as DNA, the CDR3 is TGTGCCAGCAGCTTAGAATTGAGCACTGAAGCTTTCTTT. The chain employs TRBV7-2 and TRBJ1-1; D not resolved. The V end was cut by 1 base, the J end by 4 bases, with 7 bases between. Looked up from germline, CDR1 is SGHTA and CDR2 is FQGNSA. This CDR3 region has 13 residues.